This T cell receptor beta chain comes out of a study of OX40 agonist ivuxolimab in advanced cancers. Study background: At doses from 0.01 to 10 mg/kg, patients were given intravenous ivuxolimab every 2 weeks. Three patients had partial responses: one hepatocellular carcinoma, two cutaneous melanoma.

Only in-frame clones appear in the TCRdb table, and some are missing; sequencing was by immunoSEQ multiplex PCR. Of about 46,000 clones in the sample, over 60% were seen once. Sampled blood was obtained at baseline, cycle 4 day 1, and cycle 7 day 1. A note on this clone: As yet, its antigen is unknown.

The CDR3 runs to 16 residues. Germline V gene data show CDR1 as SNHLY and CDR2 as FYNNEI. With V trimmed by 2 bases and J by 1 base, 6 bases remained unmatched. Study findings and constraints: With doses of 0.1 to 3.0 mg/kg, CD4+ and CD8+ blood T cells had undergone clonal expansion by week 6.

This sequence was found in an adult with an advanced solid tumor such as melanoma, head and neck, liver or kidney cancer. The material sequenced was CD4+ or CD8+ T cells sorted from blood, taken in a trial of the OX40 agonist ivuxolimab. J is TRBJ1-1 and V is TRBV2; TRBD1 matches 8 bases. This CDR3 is CASSEKYRGWNTEAFF. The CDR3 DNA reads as TGTGCCAGCAGTGAAAAGTACAGGGGGTGGAACACTGAAGCTTTCTTT.